This is a list of T cell receptor beta chains from one sample in a study of T cell changes during pregnancy in multiple sclerosis. The assay was immunoSEQ multiplex PCR, and TCRdb's table has in-frame clones only and misses some. The profile shows roughly 80,000 clones, about 90% of them singletons. The specimen was peripheral blood, collected before pregnancy. The receptor source for this set is a female donor with multiple sclerosis, enrolled in a pregnancy study. Each CDR3 is given with its conserved first and last residue. Each record gives: V gene, D gene, clone size, J gene, CDR3 protein. D genes are given only for firm matches. Some rows mark clone size as missing; the rest say once, few, many or name a class of expanded clone.

TRBV7-8	TRBD2	-	TRBJ2-7	CASSLGDPWGLAGLNYEQYF
TRBV28	TRBD1	-	TRBJ1-5	CASSLGQGGWTQHF
TRBV7-9	TRBD2	once	TRBJ2-1	CASRGGTNQYNEQFF
TRBV25-1	-	-	TRBJ1-3	CASSEWDRNTIYF
TRBV28	-	-	TRBJ1-2	CASSLVGLGGYTF
TRBV5-8	-	-	TRBJ1-3	CASSYLGAISGNTIYF
TRBV10-3	TRBD1	-	TRBJ1-4	CASKDRSNEKLFF
TRBV2	TRBD1	-	TRBJ1-5	CASSDGQGVDQPQHF
TRBV6-1	-	-	TRBJ2-7	CASTLGFNEQYF
TRBV9	TRBD2	-	TRBJ2-1	CASSVSIRTSDYYNEQFF
TRBV18	TRBD1	-	TRBJ1-1	CASSPGGQDHTEAFF
TRBV5-1	TRBD2	-	TRBJ2-5	CASSEKWTSSQETQYF
TRBV11-3	TRBD2	once	TRBJ2-2	CASSRQPSGTNTGELFF
TRBV28	TRBD1	-	TRBJ2-5	CASSLPGGALGETQYF
TRBV5-4	TRBD1	-	TRBJ2-7	CASSLGQGLSYEQYF
TRBV28	TRBD2	-	TRBJ2-1	CASSSPTAGVSYNEQFF
TRBV5-1	-	-	TRBJ2-1	CASSSGSGHSYNEQFF
TRBV28	-	-	TRBJ2-2	CASRYGSDIGELFF
TRBV19	-	-	TRBJ2-2	CASSIGTPDHTGELFF
TRBV11-2	TRBD1	-	TRBJ1-5	CASSKDRGLDNQPQHF
TRBV28	TRBD2	-	TRBJ2-3	CASSFYSGTSSTDTQYF
TRBV14	-	-	TRBJ1-4	CASSQERSHRREKLFF
TRBV9	TRBD2	-	TRBJ2-1	CASSVGTSGNNEQFF
TRBV6-6	TRBD1	-	TRBJ2-7	CASSSGQGVTYEQYF
TRBV5-4	TRBD1	once	TRBJ2-5	CASSYPGQGPRETQYF
TRBV27	TRBD2	-	TRBJ2-7	CASSPRRTSGRKSYEQYF
TRBV13	-	-	TRBJ2-7	CASGVGRGGEQYF
TRBV29-1	TRBD1	-	TRBJ2-7	CSVVSFGAGTVSYEQYF
TRBV7-9	-	-	TRBJ2-7	CASSGAREQYF
TRBV7-6	TRBD1	-	TRBJ2-1	CASSFRDRAYYNEQFF
TRBV6-5	-	-	TRBJ2-3	CASGTRGTDTQYF
TRBV9	-	-	TRBJ2-6	CASSVVVSGANVLTF
TRBV30	TRBD1	-	TRBJ2-1	CAWTDRVDDEQFF
TRBV7-9	TRBD1	-	TRBJ1-2	CASSQPRTGTVGYTF
TRBV7-7	-	-	TRBJ1-2	CASSLLPLEGGAYGYTF
TRBV27	TRBD2	-	TRBJ2-6	CASSWGGSGANVLTF
TRBV5-1	-	-	TRBJ1-1	CASSLTGVRAEAFF
TRBV28	-	-	TRBJ1-1	CASRRRPLSAFF
TRBV28	-	-	TRBJ1-5	CASSFGQPQHF
TRBV7-8	-	-	TRBJ2-7	CASSAHQGGSSYEQYF
TRBV19	TRBD1	-	TRBJ1-5	CASSGGTVYSNQPQHF
TRBV28	-	once	TRBJ2-5	CASSLSGGGETQYF
TRBV30	TRBD1	-	TRBJ2-5	CAWMPGQQETQYF
TRBV7-2	TRBD1	-	TRBJ1-1	CASSRDRLNTEAFF
TRBV28	-	-	TRBJ2-7	CATLLQRRGYEQYF
TRBV9	-	-	TRBJ2-2	CASNGPRYGELFF
TRBV11-2	TRBD2	-	TRBJ2-7	CASSLAYWGTSGSYEQYF
TRBV5-1	-	-	TRBJ2-5	CASSLNQGHPLETQYF
TRBV5-6	-	-	TRBJ2-5	CASSPYGPGWKTQYF
TRBV27	TRBD1	-	TRBJ1-5	CASSLGTGSRPQHF
TRBV7-8	-	-	TRBJ1-5	CASSLLSGEGQPQHF